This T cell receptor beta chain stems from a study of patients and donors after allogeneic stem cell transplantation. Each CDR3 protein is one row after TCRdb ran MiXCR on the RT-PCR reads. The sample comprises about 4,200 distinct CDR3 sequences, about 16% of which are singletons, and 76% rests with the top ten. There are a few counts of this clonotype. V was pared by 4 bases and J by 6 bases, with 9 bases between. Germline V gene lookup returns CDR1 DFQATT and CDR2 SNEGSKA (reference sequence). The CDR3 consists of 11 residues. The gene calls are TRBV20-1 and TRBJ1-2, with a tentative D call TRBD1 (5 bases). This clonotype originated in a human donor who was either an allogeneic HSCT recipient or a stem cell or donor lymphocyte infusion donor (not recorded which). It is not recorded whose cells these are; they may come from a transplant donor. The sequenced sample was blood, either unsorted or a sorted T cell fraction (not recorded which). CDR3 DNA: TGCAGTGCTACGCAGGGTAATGGCTACACCTTC. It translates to CSATQGNGYTF.